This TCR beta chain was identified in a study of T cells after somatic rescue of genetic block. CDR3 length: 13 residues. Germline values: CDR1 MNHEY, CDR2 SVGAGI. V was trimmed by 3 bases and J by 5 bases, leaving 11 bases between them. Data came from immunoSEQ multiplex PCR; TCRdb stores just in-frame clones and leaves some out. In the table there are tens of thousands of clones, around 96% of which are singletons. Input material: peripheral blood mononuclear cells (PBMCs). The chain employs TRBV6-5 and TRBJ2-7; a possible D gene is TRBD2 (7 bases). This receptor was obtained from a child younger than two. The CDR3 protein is CASSYSGGHEQYF. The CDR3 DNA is TGTGCCAGCAGTTATTCGGGGGGCCACGAGCAGTACTTC.